These 24 T cell receptor beta chains came from one sample sequenced in a study of vaccination effects on CD4 cells after COVID-19. These receptors' targets are unknown. The culture ran for 10 days before CD4+ T cells were isolated. Sequenced by immunoSEQ multiplex PCR; TCRdb stores in-frame clones only, minus some. The table has tens of thousands of clones, 55% to 75% seen once. Specimen: CD4+ T cells from PBMCs cultured without peptide, collected before COVID-19 vaccination. Receptors originate from a human donor who had a prior SARS-CoV-2 infection.

This rearrangement joins TRBV5-1 to TRBJ1-3; a weak D match, TRBD1 (5 bases). Germline V lookup: CDR1 SGHRS, CDR2 YFSETQ. The CDR3 covers 16 residues. The V and J ends lost 0 bases and 3 bases respectively, with 13 bases between them. CDR3 residues: CASSLGPGTVGNTIYF. Written as DNA, the CDR3 is TGCGCCAGCAGCTTGGGGCCCGGGACGGTTGGAAACACCATATATTTT.

The gene calls are TRBV29-1 and TRBJ2-2, with unresolved D. V lost 5 bases and J 2 bases, leaving 9 bases between the germline ends. The germline V gene has CDR1 SQVTM and CDR2 ANQGSEA. The CDR3 runs 13 residues. The CDR3 region has the DNA TGCAGCGTTCGGGCGAAAAACACCGGGGAGCTGTTTTTT. Its protein is CSVRAKNTGELFF.

V usage is TRBV6-6 and J usage is TRBJ2-1; 7 nucleotides match TRBD2. The CDR3 is 16 residues long. Per germline, CDR1 MNHNY and CDR2 SVGAGI (reference sequence). J lost 7 bases, V lost 4 bases, and 13 bases had no gene match. DNA of the CDR3: TGTGCCAGCAGTTCCCGCAGAGGACTAGTTTGGAATGAGCAGTTCTTC. Protein sequence: CASSSRRGLVWNEQFF.

This chain connects TRBV5-5 to TRBJ1-5; 10 nucleotides agree with TRBD1. The CDR3 extends over 15 amino acids. The ends lost 4 bases at V and 10 bases at J; junction bases unmatched: 11. The germline V gene has CDR1 SGHKS and CDR2 YYEKEE (reference sequence). The CDR3 here is CASSQDRGEVSPQHF. The CDR3 DNA reads TGTGCCAGCAGCCAGGACAGGGGGGAGGTCAGCCCCCAGCATTTT.

In this sample, this clone turned up a few times. The V gene is TRBV5-6, the J gene TRBJ1-3; tentative D call: TRBD1 (6 bases). This CDR3 has 16 residues. The V and J ends lost 4 bases and 1 base respectively, with 15 bases between them. The germline V gene encodes CDR1 SGHDT and CDR2 YYEEEE. The CDR3 DNA sequence: TGTGCCAGCAGCGGGGCCGGGACAACGTCTGGAAACACCATATATTTT. The encoded protein is CASSGAGTTSGNTIYF.

The J gene is TRBJ2-5, the V gene TRBV7-2, with TRBD2 matching 13 bases. CDR1 is SGHTA and CDR2 is FQGNSA in the germline V gene. The CDR3 covers 16 residues. J lost 5 bases, V lost 4 bases, and 7 bases had no gene match. The CDR3 region has the DNA TGTGCCAGCAGCTCGCGGACTAGCGGGAGTGTGGAGACCCAGTACTTC. Protein: CASSSRTSGSVETQYF.

The rearrangement joins TRBV28 to TRBJ1-1; D gene uncertain. Germline assignment: CDR1 MDHEN and CDR2 SYDVKM. V lost 7 bases and J lost 1, with 13 bases in between. The CDR3 has 14 amino acids. In DNA, the CDR3 is TGTGCCAGCACCACGGGGAAGCGGAACACTGAAGCTTTCTTT. Protein product: CASTTGKRNTEAFF.

This rearrangement joins TRBV12-3 or TRBV12-4 to TRBJ1-2, with 7 bases identical to TRBD1. The CDR3 has 13 residues. J was trimmed by 9 bases and V by 6 bases; bases with no gene match: 10. The DNA for the CDR3 is TGTGCCAGCAGCCGCGGACAGGACACGAGCTACACCTTC. Amino acid sequence: CASSRGQDTSYTF.

The V and J genes are TRBV5-1 and TRBJ1-4, with D unresolved. Germline V gives CDR1 SGHRS, CDR2 YFSETQ. V was trimmed by 4 bases and J by 4 bases, leaving 11 bases between them. There are 14 residues in the CDR3. In DNA form, the CDR3 reads TGCGCCAGCAGCCCCCGGACCTTTAATGAAAAACTGTTTTTT. Amino acid sequence: CASSPRTFNEKLFF.

The J gene is TRBJ2-3, the V gene TRBV12-5; no firm D call. V was cut by 1 base and J by 2 bases, with 7 bases left in between. The CDR3 contains 14 residues. CDR1 LGHNT and CDR2 FRNRAP come from the germline V gene. The CDR3 spells CASGLGYVTDTQYF. In DNA, the CDR3 is TGTGCTAGTGGTTTGGGCTACGTCACAGATACGCAGTATTTT.

The chain recombines TRBV27 with TRBJ2-7, with TRBD1 matching 10 bases. V was clipped by 6 bases and J by 3 bases; unmatched bases: 2. Germline V gene sequence: CDR1 MNHEY, CDR2 SMNVEV (reference sequence). The CDR3 is 13 amino acids. CDR3 coding DNA: TGTGCCAGCAGGGGACAGGGGTTCTACGAGCAGTACTTC. Translation: CASRGQGFYEQYF.

This clone was seen a handful of times. This sequence joins TRBV19 and TRBJ2-2; TRBD2 agrees at 13 bases. CDR3 length: 15 amino acids. Germline CDR1 reads LNHDA; CDR2 reads SQIVND (reference sequence). Trimming removed 9 bases from V and 3 bases from J; junction bases left unmatched: 4. CDR3 nucleotides: TGTGCCAGCCAAGGACTAGCGGGGGACACCGGGGAGCTGTTTTTT. Its translation is CASQGLAGDTGELFF.

This chain links TRBV4-2 with TRBJ1-1; maybe TRBD1 (5 bases). Between the trimmed V and J ends, which lost 3 bases and 4 bases, there was a span of 15 bases. The CDR3 totals 15 residues. Germline CDR1 and CDR2: LGHNA and YNFKEQ. In DNA, the CDR3 is TGTGCCAGCAGCCAGGGGGATGATGGGGGCACTGAAGCTTTCTTT. Translation gives CASSQGDDGGTEAFF.

This clone was counted a single time. The V call is TRBV2, the J call TRBJ2-1; perhaps TRBD2 as D (5 bases). The length of the CDR3 is 16 residues. Trimming shortened V by 2 bases and J by 8 bases, and 19 bases separated the two germline ends. The V gene's germline CDR1 is SNHLY and CDR2 FYNNEI. The CDR3 loop reads CASSEIGPSGGHEQFF. CDR3 sequence (DNA): TGTGCCAGCAGTGAAATTGGGCCGTCGGGCGGGCATGAGCAGTTCTTC.

This clone was counted a few times. The gene calls are TRBV18 and TRBJ1-5, with unresolved D. The CDR3 is made up of 14 amino acids. V lost 3 bases and J lost 4, with 10 bases in between. Germline loops: CDR1 KGHSH, CDR2 LQKENI. The CDR3 loop is CASSPGTTNQPQHF. Here the CDR3 DNA reads TGTGCCAGCTCACCGGGAACTACTAATCAGCCCCAGCATTTT.

The chain recombines TRBV7-2 with TRBJ2-7; weak D call: TRBD1 (6 bases). The V gene lost 5 bases and the J gene lost 2 bases, with 13 bases spanning the gap. The CDR3 has 14 residues. The germline V gene has CDR1 SGHTA and CDR2 FQGNSA. CDR3 bases: TGTGCCAGCAGCGCCGGTGGGGGCGCCTACGAGCAGTACTTC. Amino acid sequence: CASSAGGGAYEQYF.

The chain recombines TRBV19 with TRBJ1-2; D call uncertain. Germline V CDR1 and CDR2: LNHDA, SQIVND (reference sequence). The CDR3 totals 13 residues. V was pared by 6 bases and J by 3 bases, with 11 bases between. CDR3 amino acids: CASRPTSDYGYTF. CDR3 nucleotides: TGTGCCAGTAGGCCGACATCGGACTATGGCTACACCTTC.

In DNA form, the CDR3 reads TGTGCCAGCAGCTTGGGAAGGGCCACTGAAGCTTTCTTT. It specifies CASSLGRATEAFF. The chain recombines TRBV11-3 with TRBJ1-1; D uncertain. V gave up 3 bases and J gave up 4 bases, with 9 bases separating them. Germline values: CDR1 SGHNT, CDR2 YENEEA. This CDR3 has 13 amino acids.

This sequence joins TRBV21-1 and TRBJ1-3. TRBV21-1 is listed as a pseudogene. The CDR3 is 18 amino acids. CDR3 residues: CASSNFKLVRYSGNTIYF. CDR3 in DNA: TGTGCCAGCAGCAACTTCAAACTGGTCCGTTACTCTGGAAACACCATATATTTT.

This clone has a handful of counts. The rearrangement joins TRBV2 to TRBJ1-5, with D uncertain. The germline gives CDR1 SNHLY, CDR2 FYNNEI. This CDR3 is 14 amino acids long. With 6 bases removed from V and 5 bases from J, the gap between germline ends came to 14 bases. The CDR3 reads CASSFDGSYQPQHF. The DNA of the CDR3 is TGTGCCAGCAGCTTTGATGGATCCTATCAGCCCCAGCATTTT.

This chain joins TRBV2 and TRBJ1-2; 7 bases agree with TRBD1. This CDR3 is 14 amino acids long. Germline loops: CDR1 SNHLY, CDR2 FYNNEI. V shed 0 bases and J 8 bases; nucleotides not matched to a gene: 6. CDR3 DNA sequence: TGTGCCAGCAGTGAAGCTCCAGGGGGGAGCGGCTACACCTTC. Translated, it gives CASSEAPGGSGYTF.

The V call is TRBV5-8, the J call TRBJ2-2, with no clear D. The V end was cut by 3 bases, the J end by 1 base, with 13 bases between. CDR3 length: 16 residues. Looked up from germline, CDR1 is SGHTS and CDR2 is YDEGEE. CDR3 coding DNA: TGTGCCAGCAGCTATTACCGGGCCTGGAACACCGGGGAGCTGTTTTTT. Encoded protein: CASSYYRAWNTGELFF.

V and J are TRBV15 and TRBJ2-7, with D possibly matching TRBD1 (5 bases). CDR1 is LNHNV and CDR2 is YYDKDF in the germline V gene (reference sequence). The CDR3 has 18 residues. The V and J ends lost 3 bases and 6 bases respectively, with 27 bases between them. CDR3: CATSSDRAYPVRALEQYF. CDR3 coding DNA: TGTGCCACCAGCAGCGACCGGGCCTACCCTGTCAGGGCTCTCGAGCAGTACTTC.

This clone was counted between two and nine times. The chain is built from TRBV7-9 and TRBJ1-1; possible D gene TRBD1, 5 bases. This CDR3 has 13 amino acids. The germline V and J ends were trimmed by 1 base and 5 bases, with 8 bases remaining between them. Germline values: CDR1 SEHNR, CDR2 FQNEAQ (reference sequence). CDR3 residues: CASSLGGRTEAFF. The CDR3 DNA sequence: TGTGCCAGCAGCTTAGGGGGGAGGACTGAAGCTTTCTTT.